This T cell receptor beta chain was sequenced during a study of blood T cells in healthy people across ages. Study conclusions and caveats: Roughly linear age-related decline in beta diversity appeared, significant by age about 37.

In its sample, this clonotype was seen many times. Its antigen is not known. Each of the donors had 9 to 10 milliliters of peripheral blood drawn into EDTA-treated Vacutainer tubes. The amount of total RNA extracted per sample was at least 5 micrograms. Through a sample-barcoded 5' primer and a J-beta primer mix, a second PCR was run for 7 to 11 cycles. TCRdb fed the 5' RACE reads into MiXCR, producing one record per CDR3 protein. The table lists some 1.7 million distinct CDR3 sequences, roughly 30% of them singletons. The CDR3 covers 12 residues. Germline V gene sequence: CDR1 KGHSH, CDR2 LQKENI. The V end was cut by 2 bases, the J end by 6 bases, with 5 bases between.

The sequencing sample was made of blood. The clonotype originates from a woman in her 30s in good health. The chain carries TRBV18 and TRBJ2-1; D remains unclear. CDR3 in amino acids: CASSPSLNEQFF. DNA for the CDR3: TGTGCCAGCTCACCATCCCTCAATGAGCAGTTCTTC.